This TCR beta chain derives from a study of blood T cell repertoires in COVID-19. This CDR3 is built from 15 residues. The germline gives CDR1 ENHRY, CDR2 SYGVKD. J lost 7 bases, V lost 4 bases, and 9 bases had no gene match. Original handling: Amplification from reference gene primers served as the basis for estimated nucleated cell counts. Data came from immunoSEQ multiplex PCR; TCRdb stores just in-frame clones and leaves some out. That table is the source of V, J and clone size, and D and trimming were worked out from the DNA. The sample includes roughly 250,000 clones, more than 75% of them seen just once. Self-reported history from a screening survey and questionnaire set each donor's cohort. Cohort 3 recovery required two negative PCRs, clearance, or symptom resolution.

This TCR came from a woman aged 45-59 years who had recovered from COVID-19. The V and J genes are TRBV10-3 and TRBJ2-2, with TRBD2 matching over 7 bases. The sequencing input was PBMCs or T cells enriched from blood (not recorded which). This CDR3 is CAISGTSVTGGELFF. CDR3 in DNA: TGTGCCATCAGTGGCACTAGCGTGACTGGCGGGGAGCTGTTTTTT.